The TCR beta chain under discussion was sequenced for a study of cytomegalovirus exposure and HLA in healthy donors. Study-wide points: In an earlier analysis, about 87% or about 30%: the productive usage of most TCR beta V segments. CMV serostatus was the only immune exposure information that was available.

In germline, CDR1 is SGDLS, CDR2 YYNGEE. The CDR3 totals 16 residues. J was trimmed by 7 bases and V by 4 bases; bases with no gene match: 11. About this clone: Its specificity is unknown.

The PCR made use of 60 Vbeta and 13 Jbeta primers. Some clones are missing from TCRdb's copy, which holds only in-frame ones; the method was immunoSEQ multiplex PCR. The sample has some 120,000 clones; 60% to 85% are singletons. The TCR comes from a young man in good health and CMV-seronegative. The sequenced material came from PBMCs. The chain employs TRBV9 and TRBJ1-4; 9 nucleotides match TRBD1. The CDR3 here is CASSTGQGKRSEKLFF. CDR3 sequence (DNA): TGTGCCAGCAGCACCGGACAGGGGAAGAGGAGTGAAAAACTGTTTTTT. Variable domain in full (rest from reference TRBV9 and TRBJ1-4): DSGVTQTPKHLITATGQRVTLRCSPRSGDLSVYWYQQSLDQGLQFLIQYYNGEERAKGNILERFSAQQFPDLHSELNLSSLELGDSALYFCASSTGQGKRSEKLFFGSGTQLSVL.